One sample yielded the 30 T cell receptor beta chains listed below, sequenced in a study of cytotoxic CD8 clonotypes in ibrutinib-treated CLL. Measured with immunoSEQ multiplex PCR; TCRdb has only the in-frame clones, and not every one. The table includes about 310,000 clones, 80% detected once. Here the sequenced sample was PBMCs, taken before ibrutinib treatment. The receptors here all came from a human donor with chronic lymphocytic leukemia.

The chain uses TRBV7-6 and TRBJ1-1, with D perhaps TRBD1 (5 bases). V lost 1 base to trimming and J lost 8 bases, with 8 bases between them. Germline loops: CDR1 SGHVS, CDR2 FNYEAQ. This CDR3 is built from 12 residues. The CDR3 spells CASSLVGREAFF. The CDR3 region has the DNA TGTGCCAGCAGCTTAGTGGGACGGGAAGCTTTCTTT.

This clone was seen only a few times. CDR3 in amino acids: CASRDTSGGDNEQFF. In nucleotides, the CDR3 is TGTGCCAGCAGAGATACTAGCGGGGGAGACAATGAGCAGTTCTTC. V gene TRBV2 combines with J gene TRBJ2-1, with 11 bases lining up with TRBD2. Germline-derived CDR1 and CDR2 are SNHLY and FYNNEI. Trimming took 6 bases from V and 5 from J; bases not matched to a gene: 6. The CDR3 contains 15 residues.

In its sample, this clone was seen once. This rearrangement joins TRBV7-6 to TRBJ2-7; TRBD1 agrees at 10 bases. J lost 5 bases, V lost 3 bases, and 4 bases had no gene match. CDR1 is SGHVS and CDR2 is FNYEAQ in the germline V gene. The CDR3 length is 14 residues. This CDR3 reads CASSLVDRGDEQYF. Here the CDR3 DNA reads TGTGCCAGCAGCTTGGTGGACAGGGGGGACGAGCAGTACTTC. Based on the CDR3 plus reference TRBV7-6 and TRBJ2-7, the full variable domain is GAGVSQSPRYKVTKRGQDVALRCDPISGHVSLYWYRQALGQGPEFLTYFNYEAQQDKSGLPNDRFSAERPEGSISTLTIQRTEQRDSAMYRCASSLVDRGDEQYFGPGTRLTVT.

This clone was seen a few times. The rearrangement joins TRBV9 to TRBJ2-2; D may be TRBD2 (5 bases). This CDR3 has 18 residues. The germline CDR1 and CDR2 sequences are SGDLS and YYNGEE. Deletions cut 0 bases from V and 5 bases from J, with 20 bases between. CDR3 loop: CASSVDYQRGGRTGELFF. The CDR3 nucleotides are TGTGCCAGCAGCGTAGATTATCAGCGAGGAGGACGGACCGGGGAGCTGTTTTTT. Combining the CDR3 with reference TRBV9 and TRBJ2-2 gives the whole variable domain DSGVTQTPKHLITATGQRVTLRCSPRSGDLSVYWYQQSLDQGLQFLIQYYNGEERAKGNILERFSAQQFPDLHSELNLSSLELGDSALYFCASSVDYQRGGRTGELFFGEGSRLTVL.

The chain employs TRBV2 and TRBJ2-7, with a possible D match to TRBD2 (6 bases). The germline gives CDR1 SNHLY, CDR2 FYNNEI. Trimming removed 7 bases from V and 9 bases from J, with 28 bases in between. This CDR3 has 16 amino acids. The CDR3 reads CASKYSGTSGVGGQYF. CDR3 nucleotides: TGTGCCAGCAAATACTCCGGGACTTCGGGCGTGGGGGGGCAGTACTTC.

The V and J genes are TRBV6-5 and TRBJ2-3, with TRBD2 identical over 7 bases. Germline CDR1 MNHEY, CDR2 SVGAGI. V was pared by 5 bases and J by 2 bases, with 4 bases of the junction left unmatched. The CDR3 loop spans 14 amino acids. CDR3 loop: CASSLAETTDTQYF. The DNA for the CDR3 is TGTGCCAGCAGTCTAGCGGAGACCACAGATACGCAGTATTTT.

The rearrangement uses TRBV9 and TRBJ2-3; 9 bases are shared with TRBD1. Losses at the gene ends were 4 bases for V and 2 bases for J; bases not matched to a gene: 5. The CDR3 spans 15 residues. CDR1 is SGDLS, CDR2 YYNGEE, per germline. In DNA form, the CDR3 reads TGTGCCAGCAGCCCCCGGACAGGGGCCACAGATACGCAGTATTTT. It codes for CASSPRTGATDTQYF.

The rearrangement uses TRBV29-1 and TRBJ2-3; 9 bases are a match to TRBD2. The V gene's germline CDR1 is SQVTM and CDR2 ANQGSEA. After removal of 8 bases from V and 0 bases from J, the junction contained 9 bases not matched to a gene. CDR3 size: 15 residues. The CDR3 DNA is TGCAGCTTCGAAGGCGGGAGGGAGAGCACAGATACGCAGTATTTT. This gives the protein CSFEGGRESTDTQYF.

This clone was seen a handful of times. The chain has TRBV27 and TRBJ2-1, with a tentative D call TRBD2 (5 bases). The germline V gene has CDR1 MNHEY and CDR2 SMNVEV (reference sequence). V gave up 5 bases and J gave up 0 bases, with 14 bases separating them. The CDR3 extends over 16 amino acids. The CDR3 is CASSPSRRSSYNEQFF. Written as DNA, the CDR3 is TGTGCCAGCAGTCCGAGCAGGAGGAGCTCCTACAATGAGCAGTTCTTC.

The chain recombines TRBV7-6 with TRBJ2-7, with a weak D call TRBD1 (5 bases). Germline loops: CDR1 SGHVS, CDR2 FNYEAQ. The CDR3 spans 14 residues. V was clipped by 5 bases and J by 2 bases, with 13 bases between them. The DNA of the CDR3 is TGTGCCAGCAGCGCCATACAGGCGACCTACGAGCAGTACTTC. This encodes CASSAIQATYEQYF.

The chain joins TRBV11-3 to TRBJ2-1, with 10 bases aligning to TRBD2. V lost 5 bases, J lost 1 base, and 11 bases stayed unmatched. There are 18 residues in the CDR3. Germline assignment: CDR1 SGHNT and CDR2 YENEEA. This CDR3 is CASSLEWASGGSYNEQFF. The CDR3 DNA sequence: TGTGCCAGCAGCCTCGAGTGGGCTAGCGGGGGATCCTACAATGAGCAGTTCTTC.

The gene calls are TRBV5-1 and TRBJ1-2, with 9 bases aligning to TRBD1. The V gene's germline CDR1 is SGHRS and CDR2 YFSETQ. The CDR3 extends over 14 amino acids. Trimming cost V 7 bases and J 6 bases; bases outside gene matches: 10. CDR3 sequence reads: CASGWGQGLNGYTF. CDR3 DNA: TGCGCCAGCGGCTGGGGACAGGGCTTGAATGGCTACACCTTC. Based on the CDR3 plus reference TRBV5-1 and TRBJ1-2, the full variable domain is KAGVTQTPRYLIKTRGQQVTLSCSPISGHRSVSWYQQTPGQGLQFLFEYFSETQRNKGNFPGRFSGRQFSNSRSEMNVSTLELGDSALYLCASGWGQGLNGYTFGSGTRLTVV.

This chain uses TRBV7-8 with TRBJ2-3; the match to TRBD2 covers 16 bases. This CDR3 is 19 amino acids long. Germline values: CDR1 SGHVS, CDR2 FQNEAQ. V was clipped by 5 bases and J by 6 bases; unmatched bases: 14. The CDR3 bases are TGTGCCAGCAGCATAACCGGGACTAGCGGGAGGGACCTTTGGGATACGCAGTATTTT. Encoded protein: CASSITGTSGRDLWDTQYF.

The chain carries TRBV10-3 and TRBJ2-5, with 12 bases fitting TRBD2. The V gene end was trimmed by 8 bases and the J gene end by 5 bases; junction bases not matched to a gene: 15. CDR1 and CDR2 from the germline V gene are ENHRY and SYGVKD. The CDR3 loop spans 17 amino acids. The CDR3 bases are TGTGCCATCGGGTCTAGCGGGGGGGGAAGTCGGTTGGAGACCCAGTACTTC. Its translation is CAIGSSGGGSRLETQYF.

The chain combines TRBV4-3 with TRBJ2-3; TRBD1 or TRBD2 may be the D gene (5 bases each). This CDR3 spans 13 amino acids. The germline V gene encodes CDR1 LGHNA and CDR2 YSLEER. V gave up 2 bases and J gave up 5 bases, with 8 bases separating them. The CDR3 DNA sequence: TGCGCCAGCAGCCAACGAGGGGTAGATACGCAGTATTTT. Its translation: CASSQRGVDTQYF.

The rearrangement links TRBV5-1 to TRBJ2-5, with D perhaps matching TRBD1 (6 bases). Germline V lookup: CDR1 SGHRS, CDR2 YFSETQ. The CDR3 length is 12 residues. Deletions cut 5 bases from V and 8 bases from J, with 13 bases between. CDR3 DNA: TGCGCCAGCAGTGAGGGGGTCGGCACCCAGTACTTC. Its protein product is CASSEGVGTQYF.

This chain connects TRBV5-5 to TRBJ1-2; 7 bases are a match to TRBD1. J gave up 3 bases and V 4 bases, and 9 bases lay outside the gene matches. The germline gives CDR1 SGHKS, CDR2 YYEKEE (reference sequence). The CDR3 contains 15 residues. The CDR3 nucleotides are TGTGCCAGCAGCGTCACAGGGGTAGCCTACTATGGCTACACCTTC. Its translation: CASSVTGVAYYGYTF.

V gene TRBV6-6 combines with J gene TRBJ1-4; 9 nucleotides align to TRBD1. The CDR3 runs 13 residues. V was clipped by 6 bases and J by 5 bases; unmatched bases: 1. Per germline, CDR1 MNHNY and CDR2 SVGAGI (reference sequence). CDR3 coding DNA: TGTGCCAGCAGGGGGACAGGGAATGAAAAACTGTTTTTT. It yields the protein CASRGTGNEKLFF.

The rearrangement uses TRBV11-1 and TRBJ2-7; perhaps D is TRBD1 or TRBD2 (5 bases each). Per the germline V gene, CDR1 is SGHAT and CDR2 is FQDESV (reference sequence). V dropped 3 bases and J dropped 0 bases, with 12 bases sitting between them. The CDR3 is made up of 15 amino acids. CDR3 sequence: CASSLGYGASYEQYF. The CDR3 DNA reads as TGTGCCAGCAGCTTGGGTTACGGGGCCTCCTACGAGCAGTACTTC.

The chain links TRBV28 to TRBJ2-1, with D unresolved. This CDR3 has 12 residues. V was trimmed by 6 bases and J by 6 bases, leaving 9 bases between them. CDR1 and CDR2 (germline): MDHEN, SYDVKM. CDR3 region: CASRPHPNEQFF. CDR3 bases: TGTGCCAGCAGGCCGCACCCCAATGAGCAGTTCTTC.

The CDR3 region is CASGLGLAGRPFTGELFF. The DNA of the CDR3 is TGTGCTAGTGGCCTGGGACTAGCGGGAAGACCCTTCACCGGGGAGCTGTTTTTT. The chain carries TRBV12-5 and TRBJ2-2, with TRBD2 matching over 13 bases. J gave up 4 bases and V 6 bases, and 11 bases lay outside the gene matches. The CDR3 sequence is 18 residues long. Looked up from germline, CDR1 is LGHNT and CDR2 is FRNRAP. The entire variable domain, with the rest obtained from reference TRBV12-5 and TRBJ2-2, is as follows: DARVTQTPRHKVTEMGQEVTMRCQPILGHNTVFWYRQTMMQGLELLAYFRNRAPLDDSGMPKDRFSAEMPDATLATLKIQPSEPRDSAVYFCASGLGLAGRPFTGELFFGEGSRLTVL.

The chain joins TRBV21-1 to TRBJ2-3; TRBD1, the table's D call, lacks a check against the DNA. TRBV21-1 is tagged as a pseudogene. The CDR3 contains 14 residues. The CDR3 DNA follows: TGTGCCAGCCCACAGGGAGCAGGGACAGATACGCAGTATTTT. This translates into CASPQGAGTDTQYF.

The chain has TRBV7-9 and TRBJ2-5; D gene unclear. The CDR3 spans 12 residues. V dropped 5 bases and J dropped 1 base, with 5 bases sitting between them. Germline V gene sequence: CDR1 SEHNR, CDR2 FQNEAQ (reference sequence). The CDR3 nucleotides read TGTGCCAGCAGCGTGACCCAAGAGACCCAGTACTTC. Translating it yields CASSVTQETQYF.

V gene TRBV28 combines with J gene TRBJ1-2; D not resolved. Germline lookup yields CDR1 MDHEN and CDR2 SYDVKM. V was clipped by 7 bases and J by 1 base, with 13 bases between them. The CDR3 contains 14 residues. The DNA for the CDR3 is TGTGCCAGCATATCGACCGAAGGTAACTATGGCTACACCTTC. It is translated as CASISTEGNYGYTF.

This sequence joins TRBV7-8 and TRBJ2-1; 7 bases align to TRBD1. V was clipped by 5 bases and J by 4 bases; unmatched bases: 11. Germline V CDR1 and CDR2: SGHVS, FQNEAQ. The CDR3 spans 16 residues. CDR3 coding DNA: TGTGCCAGCAGCGGAGACGTGACAGGGTCATACAATGAGCAGTTCTTC. Its translation: CASSGDVTGSYNEQFF.

The chain has TRBV10-3 and TRBJ2-1; 7 bases are shared with TRBD2. CDR3 length equals 15 residues. Trimming removed 3 bases from V and 5 bases from J; junction bases left unmatched: 7. Germline V CDR1 and CDR2: ENHRY, SYGVKD. The DNA of the CDR3 is TGTGCCATCAGTGACCGGACTAGACATAACAATGAGCAGTTCTTC. It encodes CAISDRTRHNNEQFF.

V gene TRBV5-1 combines with J gene TRBJ2-4, with TRBD2 identical over 9 bases. The CDR3 runs to 14 residues. The V gene's germline CDR1 is SGHRS and CDR2 YFSETQ. With 1 base clipped from V and 14 bases from J, the junction kept 10 bases outside the gene matches. The CDR3 is CASSLQREDSEKYF. The CDR3 DNA follows: TGCGCCAGCAGCTTGCAGCGGGAGGATTCAGAGAAGTACTTC.

This clone was seen only once. J is TRBJ1-3 and V is TRBV4-3, with D tentatively TRBD1 (5 bases). This CDR3 is 18 amino acids long. V shed 1 base and J shed 0 bases, with 16 bases lying between them. Germline values: CDR1 LGHNA, CDR2 YSLEER. CDR3 loop: CASSQVVPGVGSGNTIYF. CDR3 DNA: TGCGCCAGCAGCCAAGTAGTCCCGGGGGTGGGCTCTGGAAACACCATATATTTT.

The chain carries TRBV11-1 and TRBJ2-7; a possible D gene is TRBD1 (6 bases). V lost 5 bases and J lost 3, with 20 bases in between. The CDR3 runs to 16 residues. In germline, CDR1 is SGHAT, CDR2 FQDESV (reference sequence). The CDR3 DNA follows: TGTGCCAGCAGCGAATACAGGGTACCCCTTGACTACGAGCAGTACTTC. Protein sequence: CASSEYRVPLDYEQYF.

The CDR3 DNA reads as TGTGCCAGCAGCACTAGGGACAGGGCAGCAACTAATGAAAAACTGTTTTTT. This translates into CASSTRDRAATNEKLFF. The genes are TRBV21-1 and TRBJ1-4; TRBD1 is taken as the D call from the table, unchecked against the DNA. TRBV21-1 is a known pseudogene. The CDR3 is 17 residues long.